The 23 T cell receptor beta chains below all came from one sample that was sequenced in a study of identical twins. TCRdb ran MiXCR on the 5' RACE reads and lists one entry per CDR3 protein. This sample yields 430,000 or so distinct CDR3 sequences, of which 20% to 25% are seen a single time; 2.9% belongs to the top ten. The same sample was also studied in work on T cells expressing NK-cell markers.

Material for sequencing was CD4+ T cells sorted from blood. Every receptor here comes from a woman younger than 30 in good health.

A few counts support this clonotype. V usage is TRBV5-1 and J usage is TRBJ1-1; D is possibly TRBD1 (5 bases). Germline lookup yields CDR1 SGHRS and CDR2 YFSETQ. Trimming removed 4 bases from V and 3 bases from J, with 10 bases in between. The CDR3 extends over 13 amino acids. CDR3 sequence reads: CASSDQGHTEAFF. The CDR3 DNA sequence: TGCGCCAGCAGCGACCAGGGTCACACTGAAGCTTTCTTT.

This clonotype showed up just a few times. This chain connects TRBV7-9 to TRBJ2-7, with TRBD2 as a possible D gene (6 bases). Germline CDR1 SEHNR, CDR2 FQNEAQ (reference sequence). Trimming pared 9 bases from V and 4 bases from J, leaving 22 bases between. The CDR3 sequence is 15 residues long. In DNA form, the CDR3 reads TGTGCCAGTAATCGGATCGGGACTGCTGGGTACGAGCAGTACTTC. Its protein is CASNRIGTAGYEQYF.

V gene TRBV20-1 combines with J gene TRBJ2-1, with TRBD2 matching 12 bases. V dropped 0 bases and J dropped 5; count of bases not matched to a gene: 5. The CDR3 has 16 residues. Germline-derived CDR1 and CDR2 are DFQATT and SNEGSKA (reference sequence). CDR3 DNA: TGCAGTGCTAGAGATCCCACTAGCGGGGGGAACAATGAGCAGTTCTTC. This codes for CSARDPTSGGNNEQFF.

V and J are TRBV4-1 and TRBJ2-5, with a tentative D call TRBD1 (5 bases). The CDR3 has 16 residues. The V gene's germline CDR1 is MGHRA and CDR2 YSYEKL. With 3 bases removed from V and 5 bases from J, the gap between germline ends came to 19 bases. The CDR3 is CASSHLGQGSRETQYF. CDR3 nucleotides: TGCGCCAGCAGCCATCTGGGGCAGGGATCAAGGGAGACCCAGTACTTC.

This chain links TRBV10-3 with TRBJ1-2; D uncertain. Trimming stripped 4 bases from V and 7 bases from J, with 7 bases between. The CDR3 consists of 11 residues. Germline loops: CDR1 ENHRY, CDR2 SYGVKD. CDR3 protein: CAISVGGGYTF. The CDR3, as DNA: TGTGCCATCAGTGTGGGAGGTGGCTACACCTTC.

This clonotype was observed a few times. V gene TRBV7-2 combines with J gene TRBJ1-4; 8 bases align to TRBD1. V shed 4 bases and J 8 bases; nucleotides not matched to a gene: 3. Germline V gene lookup returns CDR1 SGHTA and CDR2 FQGNSA. The CDR3 sequence is 13 residues long. The DNA for the CDR3 is TGTGCCAGCAGCTCGACAGGGGTCGAAAAACTGTTTTTT. Residues: CASSSTGVEKLFF.

This clonotype showed up just a few times. This chain connects TRBV20-1 to TRBJ2-1; D is perhaps TRBD2 (6 bases). Germline V lookup: CDR1 DFQATT, CDR2 SNEGSKA (reference sequence). The CDR3 totals 15 residues. V was trimmed by 5 bases and J by 5 bases, leaving 19 bases between them. In nucleotides, the CDR3 is TGCAGTGCTGGAAAAGGCGGGAAGGAGGACAATGAGCAGTTCTTC. Encoded protein: CSAGKGGKEDNEQFF.

This clonotype was detected only a few times. This chain links TRBV12-3 or TRBV12-4 with TRBJ2-6; D gene ambiguous. Trimming shortened V by 2 bases and J by 2 bases, and 10 bases separated the two germline ends. The CDR3 is 16 residues long. CDR3 residues: CASSLTAVAGANVLTF. The CDR3, as DNA: TGTGCCAGCAGTTTAACGGCGGTAGCTGGGGCCAACGTCCTGACTTTC.

V and J are TRBV25-1 and TRBJ2-4; D is perhaps TRBD1 or TRBD2 (5 bases each). The CDR3 extends over 15 amino acids. Germline V gives CDR1 MGHDK, CDR2 SYGVNS. Between the trimmed V and J ends, which lost 2 bases and 1 base, there was a span of 9 bases. The CDR3 reads CASSELGDAKNIQYF. DNA for the CDR3: TGTGCCAGCAGTGAACTTGGGGACGCCAAAAACATTCAGTACTTC.

This clonotype was seen a handful of times. The chain is built from TRBV7-2 and TRBJ2-7; unclear D gene. CDR3 length equals 14 residues. With 5 bases removed from V and 1 base from J, the gap between germline ends came to 12 bases. Germline lookup yields CDR1 SGHTA and CDR2 FQGNSA. Here the CDR3 DNA reads TGTGCCAGCAGCCATGGGTCGCGGTCCTACGAGCAGTACTTC. Translated: CASSHGSRSYEQYF. The whole variable domain, filled in from reference TRBV7-2 and TRBJ2-7, reads GAGVSQSPSNKVTEKGKDVELRCDPISGHTALYWYRQSLGQGLEFLIYFQGNSAPDKSGLPSDRFSAERTGGSVSTLTIQRTQQEDSAVYLCASSHGSRSYEQYFGPGTRLTVT.

The chain combines TRBV20-1 with TRBJ1-1; TRBD1 aligns across 8 bases. The CDR3 consists of 14 residues. V lost 3 bases to trimming and J lost 4 bases; unmatched junction nucleotides: 7. Per the germline V gene, CDR1 is DFQATT and CDR2 is SNEGSKA (reference sequence). CDR3 sequence (DNA): TGCAGTGCTAGGGCAACAGGGGGAGGCACTGAAGCTTTCTTT. Its translation: CSARATGGGTEAFF.

Only a few counts were recorded for this clonotype. The V gene is TRBV20-1, the J gene TRBJ2-7; D perhaps matches TRBD1 (6 bases). This CDR3 region has 14 residues. Trimming shortened V by 1 base and J by 1 base, and 11 bases separated the two germline ends. Germline CDR1 reads DFQATT; CDR2 reads SNEGSKA (reference sequence). The CDR3, as DNA: TGCAGTGCTAGAGGGACAGACTATTCCTACGAGCAGTACTTC. Its translation: CSARGTDYSYEQYF.

At least ten counts were recorded for this clonotype. The chain is built from TRBV11-2 and TRBJ2-6; D remains ambiguous. Germline CDR1 and CDR2: SGHAT and FQNNGV. Trimming left V 3 bases short and J 0 bases short, with 6 bases between. This CDR3 has 15 residues. In DNA form, the CDR3 reads TGTGCCAGCAGCTTTCAGGTCTCTGGGGCCAACGTCCTGACTTTC. Translation: CASSFQVSGANVLTF.

V usage is TRBV18 and J usage is TRBJ2-5; D is unresolved. The germline V gene has CDR1 KGHSH and CDR2 LQKENI. V was pared by 2 bases and J by 2 bases, with 18 bases between. The CDR3 is 17 amino acids. The CDR3 region is CASSPLLPSSRQETQYF. The CDR3, as DNA: TGTGCCAGCTCACCATTATTACCGTCTTCCCGTCAAGAGACCCAGTACTTC.

V gene TRBV12-3 or TRBV12-4 combines with J gene TRBJ1-1; D not resolved. V lost 5 bases and J lost 6, with 16 bases in between. CDR3 length: 14 residues. This chain's CDR3 is CASSLPPGSAEAFF. In nucleotides, the CDR3 is TGTGCCAGCAGTCTCCCGCCGGGGTCCGCTGAAGCTTTCTTT.

The chain employs TRBV5-1 and TRBJ2-7; 7 nucleotides line up with TRBD2. The CDR3 covers 15 residues. CDR1 and CDR2 from the germline V gene are SGHRS and YFSETQ. The junction had 6 bases not matched to a gene; V was cut back by 1 base and J by 2 bases. CDR3 region: CASSLSTSRTYEQYF. CDR3 nucleotide sequence: TGCGCCAGCAGCTTGTCGACTAGCCGAACCTACGAGCAGTACTTC.

The gene calls are TRBV12-5 and TRBJ1-1, with D possibly being TRBD1 (6 bases). The CDR3 is 15 amino acids. V was cut by 10 bases and J by 3 bases, with 21 bases left in between. CDR1 LGHNT and CDR2 FRNRAP come from the germline V gene. Written as DNA, the CDR3 is TGTGCTATCCGGCCGAACAGGGCGGGGGACACTGAAGCTTTCTTT. Its protein is CAIRPNRAGDTEAFF. Together with reference TRBV12-5 and TRBJ1-1, the CDR3 gives the full variable domain: DARVTQTPRHKVTEMGQEVTMRCQPILGHNTVFWYRQTMMQGLELLAYFRNRAPLDDSGMPKDRFSAEMPDATLATLKIQPSEPRDSAVYFCAIRPNRAGDTEAFFGQGTRLTVV.

V usage is TRBV20-1 and J usage is TRBJ2-5, with D perhaps TRBD2 (6 bases). Germline V CDR1 and CDR2: DFQATT, SNEGSKA (reference sequence). V dropped 2 bases and J dropped 8 bases, with 21 bases sitting between them. The CDR3 spans 15 residues. The CDR3 sequence is CSARRKPSAINTQYF. CDR3 sequence (DNA): TGCAGTGCTAGAAGAAAGCCTAGCGCGATTAATACCCAGTACTTC.

The chain recombines TRBV20-1 with TRBJ2-5; no definite D call. The CDR3 has 12 amino acids. Trimming took off 3 bases at V and 1 base at J, with 6 bases between the two ends. Germline loops: CDR1 DFQATT, CDR2 SNEGSKA (reference sequence). In DNA, the CDR3 is TGCAGTGCTAGGCTATCCCAAGAGACCCAGTACTTC. Its translation is CSARLSQETQYF.

This clonotype came up a few times. V and J are TRBV20-1 and TRBJ2-1; D possibly corresponds to TRBD2 (6 bases). The CDR3 has 13 residues. Germline V gene sequence: CDR1 DFQATT, CDR2 SNEGSKA (reference sequence). For the CDR3, the DNA is TGCAGCGAGACCGGGAGTACCTACAATGAGCAGTTCTTC. This translates into CSETGSTYNEQFF.

This chain links TRBV18 with TRBJ2-1; D may match TRBD1 or TRBD2 (5 bases each). Between the trimmed V and J ends, which lost 7 bases and 9 bases, there was a span of 22 bases. This CDR3 is built from 15 residues. Germline V gives CDR1 KGHSH, CDR2 LQKENI. The CDR3 DNA reads TGTGCCAGCTTTTTAGTCGGGGCCGGCCGGAGTGAGCAGTTCTTC. Translating gives CASFLVGAGRSEQFF.

The CDR3 here is CASSAGGRMYEQYF. The CDR3 coding sequence is TGTGCCAGCAGTGCGGGGGGAAGGATGTACGAGCAGTACTTC. The chain links TRBV2 to TRBJ2-7; 7 bases match TRBD2. With 4 bases clipped from V and 4 bases from J, the junction kept 7 bases outside the gene matches. The germline CDR1 and CDR2 sequences are SNHLY and FYNNEI. This CDR3 is built from 14 residues.

The CDR3 DNA reads as TGTGCCAGCAGCCAAGAACACAGGGGGAACACTGAAGCTTTCTTT. As protein: CASSQEHRGNTEAFF. The V call is TRBV3-1, the J call TRBJ1-1; 7 nucleotides align to TRBD1. The CDR3 is 15 amino acids. Germline V gene sequence: CDR1 LGHDT, CDR2 YNNKEL (reference sequence). V dropped 0 bases and J dropped 1; count of bases not matched to a gene: 2.